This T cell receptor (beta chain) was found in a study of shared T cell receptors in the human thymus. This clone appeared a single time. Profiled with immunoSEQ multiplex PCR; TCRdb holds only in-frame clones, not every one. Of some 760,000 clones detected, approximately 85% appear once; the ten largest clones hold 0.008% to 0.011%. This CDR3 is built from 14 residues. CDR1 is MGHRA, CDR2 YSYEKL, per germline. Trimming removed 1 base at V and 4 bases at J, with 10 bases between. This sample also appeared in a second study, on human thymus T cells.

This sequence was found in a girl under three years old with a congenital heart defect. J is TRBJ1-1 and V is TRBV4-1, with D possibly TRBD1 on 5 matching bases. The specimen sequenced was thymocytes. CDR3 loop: CASSQAGGRTEAFF. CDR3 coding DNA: TGCGCCAGCAGCCAAGCCGGGGGTCGCACTGAAGCTTTCTTT.